This T cell receptor beta chain came from a study of kidney transplant recipient with SARS-CoV-2 infection. The germline CDR1 and CDR2 sequences are LNHDA and SQIVND (reference sequence). The CDR3 spans 16 residues. V shed 4 bases, J shed 11 bases, and the junction held 13 bases outside the gene matches. TCRdb reprocessed the reads via MiXCR and lists one record per CDR3 protein. The sample shows 250,000 or so distinct CDR3 sequences, around 26% of them seen only once. This clonotype has at least ten counts. This TCR came from a male patient aged 25-45 years who had COVID-19 and was a kidney transplant recipient. Some T cells may be provided by the graft donor. The rearrangement joins TRBV19 to TRBJ1-4, with TRBD1 matching over 10 bases. This specimen was a blood sample, taken at baseline and on roughly day 110 from a kidney transplant recipient. The CDR3 protein is CASSSPLRDRGGKLFF. CDR3 bases: TGTGCCAGTAGTAGCCCCCTCCGGGACAGGGGCGGCAAACTGTTTTTT.